Presented here are 26 T cell receptor beta chains from one specimen sequenced in a study of CD8+ T cells in alopecia areata. cDNA serving as the sequencing template came from extracted, reverse transcribed RNA. TCRdb's copy holds only in-frame clones and misses some; the assay was immunoSEQ multiplex PCR. Of fewer than 250,000 clones in the sample, less than 50% were seen once. Treatment here: oral pan-JAK inhibitor, 5-10 mg twice daily. Sequencing used CD4+ T cells sorted from blood, obtained at approximately week 36, from a patient treated with tofacitinib. The receptors shown here come from a human donor with alopecia areata.

This clone was counted between two and nine times. The rearrangement uses TRBV6-5 and TRBJ2-4, with TRBD2 matching 7 bases. Losses at the gene ends were 5 bases for V and 0 bases for J; bases not matched to a gene: 4. The CDR3 runs 15 residues. CDR1 and CDR2 from the germline V gene are MNHEY and SVGAGI. This CDR3 reads CASSASGIAKNIQYF. CDR3 sequence (DNA): TGTGCCAGCAGTGCCAGCGGGATAGCCAAAAACATTCAGTACTTC.

The genes are TRBV30 and TRBJ2-5; weak D call: TRBD2 (6 bases). Germline loops: CDR1 GTSNPN, CDR2 SVGIG (reference sequence). V lost 5 bases, J lost 5 bases, and 15 bases lay in between. The CDR3 runs to 13 residues. DNA of the CDR3: TGTGCCTGGGCCCAGGAGGGCCCGGAGACCCAGTACTTC. Translated, it gives CAWAQEGPETQYF.

V is TRBV9 and J is TRBJ2-3, with no clear D. V lost 3 bases, J lost 2 bases, and 7 bases lay in between. This CDR3 is 13 amino acids long. Germline values: CDR1 SGDLS, CDR2 YYNGEE. The CDR3 DNA reads as TGTGCCAGCAGCGCCCAGGTCACAGATACGCAGTATTTT. This gives the protein CASSAQVTDTQYF. Combining the CDR3 with reference TRBV9 and TRBJ2-3 gives the whole variable domain DSGVTQTPKHLITATGQRVTLRCSPRSGDLSVYWYQQSLDQGLQFLIQYYNGEERAKGNILERFSAQQFPDLHSELNLSSLELGDSALYFCASSAQVTDTQYFGPGTRLTVL.

The chain carries TRBV11-2 and TRBJ2-2; D might be TRBD2 (6 bases). The CDR3 covers 15 residues. Trimming took 1 base from V and 0 from J, leaving 6 bases between them. CDR1 SGHAT and CDR2 FQNNGV come from the germline V gene. CDR3 nucleotide sequence: TGTGCCAGCAGCTTAGGCGGGGCGAACACCGGGGAGCTGTTTTTT. Translation gives CASSLGGANTGELFF.

This clone appeared a few times. Here the CDR3 reads CSVREGLTGELFF. CDR3 nucleotides: TGCAGCGTTCGCGAGGGGCTCACCGGGGAGCTGTTTTTT. The J gene is TRBJ2-2, the V gene TRBV29-1; D tentatively reads TRBD1 or TRBD2 (5 bases each). Looked up from germline, CDR1 is SQVTM and CDR2 is ANQGSEA. CDR3 size: 13 residues. The V gene lost 5 bases and the J gene lost 4 bases, with 11 bases spanning the gap.

A single count supports this clone. The chain recombines TRBV30 with TRBJ1-5; no clear D. Germline V gives CDR1 GTSNPN, CDR2 SVGIG (reference sequence). This CDR3 has 13 amino acids. Between the trimmed V and J ends, which lost 4 bases and 2 bases, there was a span of 9 bases. The CDR3 is CAWNEGGNQPQHF. The CDR3 nucleotides read TGTGCCTGGAACGAGGGAGGCAATCAGCCCCAGCATTTT.

This CDR3 reads CASSPLGQYTDTQYF. The CDR3 DNA sequence: TGTGCCAGCAGCCCGCTAGGACAGTACACAGATACGCAGTATTTT. The rearrangement joins TRBV7-2 to TRBJ2-3; a possible D gene is TRBD1 (6 bases). Trimming stripped 5 bases from V and 2 bases from J, with 14 bases between. The CDR3 is 15 amino acids. The germline V gene has CDR1 SGHTA and CDR2 FQGNSA.

This clone came up once. This chain uses TRBV19 with TRBJ2-5, with TRBD2 as a possible D gene (5 bases). V was clipped by 5 bases and J by 3 bases, with 16 bases between them. The CDR3 spans 15 residues. In germline, CDR1 is LNHDA, CDR2 SQIVND (reference sequence). The CDR3 sequence: CASSVDWRIKETQYF. CDR3 nucleotides: TGTGCCAGTAGTGTCGACTGGAGGATCAAAGAGACCCAGTACTTC. Full variable domain (missing parts from reference TRBV19 and TRBJ2-5): DGGITQSPKYLFRKEGQNVTLSCEQNLNHDAMYWYRQDPGQGLRLIYYSQIVNDFQKGDIAEGYSVSREKKESFPLTVTSAQKNPTAFYLCASSVDWRIKETQYFGPGTRLLVL.

The rearrangement uses TRBV4-1 and TRBJ1-4, with D perhaps matching TRBD1 (5 bases). The V end lost 3 bases, the J end lost 11 bases, and 10 bases lay between the germline ends. Germline V CDR1 and CDR2: MGHRA, YSYEKL. This CDR3 comprises 12 residues. CDR3 region: CASSHDGGKLFF. The CDR3 DNA sequence: TGCGCCAGCAGCCATGACGGGGGGAAACTGTTTTTT.

This clone has just one count. The chain couples TRBV11-2 to TRBJ2-1; 9 bases fit TRBD2. V trimming: 4 bases; J trimming: 3 bases; junction bases outside the gene matches: 13. CDR3 length: 18 residues. CDR1 is SGHAT, CDR2 FQNNGV, per germline. The CDR3 sequence: CASSSRRRSGRFYNEQFF. CDR3 nucleotide sequence: TGTGCCAGCAGCTCGCGCCGCCGGAGCGGGAGGTTCTACAATGAGCAGTTCTTC.

The rearrangement joins TRBV30 to TRBJ2-7, with D unresolved. The CDR3 sequence is 16 residues long. Germline-derived CDR1 and CDR2 are GTSNPN and SVGIG (reference sequence). V lost 0 bases, J lost 1 base, and 16 bases lay in between. The CDR3 sequence: CAWSVVRLGRSYEQYF. CDR3 bases: TGTGCCTGGAGTGTAGTGCGTCTGGGCAGATCCTACGAGCAGTACTTC.

This clone has a single count. The rearrangement uses TRBV7-8 and TRBJ1-5, with D possibly matching TRBD1 (6 bases). The ends were cut back, 5 bases at V and 2 bases at J, with 19 bases in the middle. Germline CDR1 reads SGHVS; CDR2 reads FQNEAQ. The CDR3 extends over 17 amino acids. This CDR3 reads CASSQTGVGGGNQPQHF. CDR3 sequence (DNA): TGTGCCAGCAGCCAGACAGGTGTGGGGGGCGGCAATCAGCCCCAGCATTTT.

This rearrangement joins TRBV6-1 to TRBJ2-4, with D possibly being TRBD1 (5 bases). CDR1 and CDR2 (germline): MNHNS, SASEGT. Trimming shortened V by 6 bases and J by 0 bases, and 12 bases separated the two germline ends. This CDR3 is built from 15 residues. CDR3 sequence (DNA): TGTGCCAGCAGCGGACAACCGGCAGCCAAAAACATTCAGTACTTC. It translates to CASSGQPAAKNIQYF.

This clone has more than one count but fewer than ten. V gene TRBV19 combines with J gene TRBJ2-3; no definite D call. V was cut by 7 bases and J by 3 bases, with 2 bases left in between. The CDR3 has 10 amino acids. The germline CDR1 and CDR2 sequences are LNHDA and SQIVND (reference sequence). The CDR3 DNA reads TGTGCCAGTATTACAGATACGCAGTATTTT. Amino acid sequence: CASITDTQYF. Full variable domain (missing parts from reference TRBV19 and TRBJ2-3): DGGITQSPKYLFRKEGQNVTLSCEQNLNHDAMYWYRQDPGQGLRLIYYSQIVNDFQKGDIAEGYSVSREKKESFPLTVTSAQKNPTAFYLCASITDTQYFGPGTRLTVL.

The chain has TRBV29-1 and TRBJ1-3, with D possibly matching TRBD1 (5 bases). There are 12 residues in the CDR3. CDR1 is SQVTM, CDR2 ANQGSEA, per germline. The V end lost 3 bases, the J end lost 8 bases, and 11 bases lay between the germline ends. The CDR3 sequence is CSVDYGGDTIYF. The DNA of the CDR3 is TGCAGCGTTGACTATGGGGGAGACACCATATATTTT.

The V gene is TRBV2, the J gene TRBJ1-5; D gene unclear. The germline gives CDR1 SNHLY, CDR2 FYNNEI. The CDR3 is 13 residues long. V was cut by 6 bases and J by 0 bases, with 6 bases left in between. The CDR3: CASRLDSNQPQHF. In DNA form, the CDR3 reads TGTGCCAGCAGGTTGGATAGCAATCAGCCCCAGCATTTT.

Relative to its sample, this clone is medium-sized. This chain joins TRBV4-2 and TRBJ2-1; possibly TRBD2 for D (6 bases). Trimming took 4 bases from V and 6 from J, leaving 10 bases between them. Per the germline V gene, CDR1 is LGHNA and CDR2 is YNFKEQ. CDR3 length: 13 amino acids. The CDR3 nucleotides read TGTGCCAGCAGCCCGATGGGGGGCAATGAGCAGTTCTTC. Translating it yields CASSPMGGNEQFF.

The gene calls are TRBV5-4 and TRBJ1-2, with D uncertain. Trimming took off 3 bases at V and 0 bases at J, with 3 bases between the two ends. Looked up from germline, CDR1 is SGHNT and CDR2 is YYREEE (reference sequence). The CDR3 has 12 amino acids. The CDR3, as DNA: TGTGCCAGCAGCTCCCCTAACTATGGCTACACCTTC. It codes for CASSSPNYGYTF.

V is TRBV4-1 and J is TRBJ1-2; D is ambiguous. Trimming removed 4 bases at V and 1 base at J, with 10 bases between. Germline CDR1 reads MGHRA; CDR2 reads YSYEKL. This CDR3 region has 14 residues. This chain's CDR3 is CASSPGNLNYGYTF. Here the CDR3 DNA reads TGCGCCAGCAGCCCCGGAAACCTTAACTATGGCTACACCTTC.

The CDR3 here is CASSAEYLTDTQYF. The CDR3 DNA reads as TGCGCCAGCAGCGCCGAATACTTGACAGATACGCAGTATTTT. V usage is TRBV5-1 and J usage is TRBJ2-3; D remains unclear. Germline CDR1 is SGHRS and CDR2 is YFSETQ. This CDR3 spans 14 amino acids. V shed 4 bases and J shed 3 bases, with 12 bases lying between them.

The rearrangement links TRBV29-1 to TRBJ2-2, with D hard to call. Trimming took 8 bases from V and 6 from J, leaving 13 bases between them. This CDR3 has 12 residues. Germline CDR1 and CDR2: SQVTM and ANQGSEA. The CDR3 sequence is CSIPGPAGELFF. The CDR3, as DNA: TGCAGCATACCGGGCCCCGCCGGGGAGCTGTTTTTT.

This clone was observed a handful of times. The chain couples TRBV5-1 to TRBJ1-1, with D uncertain. The CDR3 covers 14 residues. Trimming took 1 base from V and 3 from J, leaving 10 bases between them. Germline CDR1 and CDR2: SGHRS and YFSETQ. The CDR3 coding sequence is TGCGCCAGCAGCTTGTCGAGGGAGTACACTGAAGCTTTCTTT. As protein: CASSLSREYTEAFF.

In the case of this clone: This CDR3 is also generated by other DNA sequences in the sample. V gene TRBV6-1 combines with J gene TRBJ2-7, with D hard to call. Per the germline V gene, CDR1 is MNHNS and CDR2 is SASEGT. Deletions cut 4 bases from V and 3 bases from J, with 4 bases between. This CDR3 has 11 amino acids. The CDR3 DNA follows: TGTGCCAGCAGTGTCCACTACGAGCAGTACTTC. Encoded protein: CASSVHYEQYF.

At least ten counts were recorded for this clone. The rearrangement links TRBV5-8 to TRBJ2-3; the D is unclear. This CDR3 has 12 amino acids. The germline CDR1 and CDR2 sequences are SGHTS and YDEGEE. With 4 bases removed from V and 9 bases from J, the gap between germline ends came to 12 bases. The CDR3 coding sequence is TGTGCCAGCAGCCAGGCGTCCGGGACGCAGTATTTT. Its translation: CASSQASGTQYF.

The chain links TRBV5-6 to TRBJ2-5; D assignment may be TRBD1 or TRBD2 (5 bases each). Germline CDR1 and CDR2: SGHDT and YYEEEE. The CDR3 is made up of 14 amino acids. Deletions cut 4 bases from V and 7 bases from J, with 17 bases between. The CDR3 DNA sequence: TGTGCCAGCAGCCAACCGGGACGCCGATGGACCCAGTACTTC. It translates to CASSQPGRRWTQYF.

This clone has more than one count but fewer than ten. The V and J genes are TRBV30 and TRBJ2-1; 14 positions match TRBD2. From germline, CDR1 is GTSNPN and CDR2 SVGIG (reference sequence). The CDR3 is 16 residues long. J gave up 4 bases and V 3 bases, and 5 bases lay outside the gene matches. The CDR3 protein is CAWRGTSGSQYNEQFF. The CDR3 DNA sequence: TGTGCCTGGAGGGGGACTAGCGGGAGCCAATACAATGAGCAGTTCTTC. The full variable domain, with the rest looked up from reference TRBV30 and TRBJ2-1, is SQTIHQWPATLVQPVGSPLSLECTVEGTSNPNLYWYRQAAGRGLQLLFYSVGIGQISSEVPQNLSASRPQDRQFILSSKKLLLSDSGFYLCAWRGTSGSQYNEQFFGPGTRLTVL.